This TCR beta chain stems from a study of neurological immune-mediated disorders. Synthesis of cDNA was performed by 5'RACE using 10-nucleotide random UMIs. Over 190 million TCR-beta sequences from 15-18 subjects were obtained in each sequencing run. TCRdb re-called the 5' RACE reads with MiXCR, one entry per CDR3 protein. The sample lists under 50,000 distinct CDR3 sequences; under 15% were seen once. This CDR3 is built from 14 residues. V gave up 2 bases and J gave up 6 bases, with 12 bases separating them. Per germline, CDR1 SGHVS and CDR2 FNYEAQ. The time point denotes: longitudinal time-point 2. This clonotype was detected many times.

The chain uses TRBV7-6 and TRBJ2-3; D remains ambiguous. The clonotype originates from a male donor with HTLV-1-associated myelopathy (HAM/TSP). The sequencing input was PBMCs. In DNA, the CDR3 is TGTGCCAGCAGCTTAATTGCCGACGGGGATACGCAGTATTTT. It translates to CASSLIADGDTQYF.